One T cell receptor beta chain is described in this entry. Trimming took off 2 bases at V and 4 bases at J, with 11 bases between the two ends. The CDR3 contains 14 residues. Germline CDR1 and CDR2: MNHNS and SASEGT. In the authors' methods: The authors estimated nucleated cell counts from reference gene primer amplification. Libraries were prepared by immunoSEQ multiplex PCR; TCRdb keeps only in-frame clonotypes and omits some of them. V and J calls and clone size are copied from that table; D and trimming were computed from the DNA. Of over 200,000 clones listed, around 75% are singletons. This record comes from a study of blood T cell repertoires in COVID-19. Overall study context: The study drew acute and convalescent COVID-19 samples from the United States, Italy and Spain. T cells, B-cell-depleted T cells, or PBMCs supplied cDNA or gDNA.

Sequencing was done on a sample of peripheral blood. This sequence was found in a human donor in a cohort sampled during active COVID-19. V and J are TRBV6-1 and TRBJ1-2, with D perhaps matching TRBD1 (5 bases). The CDR3 DNA reads as TGTGCCAGCAGTGAACAGGGTTTGGGCTATGGCTACACCTTC. Translating gives CASSEQGLGYGYTF.